Listed below are T cell receptor beta chains from one sample, sequenced in a study of T cell repertoires in cytomegalovirus infection. Antigens of these TCRs are unknown. TCRdb reprocessed the reads with MiXCR, giving one entry per CDR3 protein. The sample lists roughly 350,000 distinct CDR3 sequences, roughly 34% occurring once. Specimen: cultured PBMCs, collected from culture after CMV antigen stimulation. These receptors all come from a human donor in good health (CMV status not recorded). Some clones in this sample may be carry-over from other donors' samples. The CDR3 runs from the conserved cysteine through the conserved F or W. The D gene is left open where the match is weak. A clone size is listed for some rows: how often the clone was seen (once, few, many), or a class if it is expanded.

CASSLGTGFYEQYF	TGTGCCAGCAGCTTAGGGACAGGATTTTACGAGCAGTACTTC	TRBD1	TRBV7-9	-	TRBJ2-7
CASSIPSPDRGEWNTEAFF	TGTGCCAGTAGTATCCCATCCCCGGACAGGGGGGAGTGGAACACTGAAGCTTTCTTT	TRBD1	TRBV19	-	TRBJ1-1
CASSAFTGAGEQFF	TGTGCCAGCAGCGCCTTCACGGGAGCGGGAGAGCAGTTCTTC	TRBD2	TRBV7-2	-	TRBJ2-1
CASRHPGKRTDTQYF	TGTGCCAGCAGGCACCCGGGGAAGAGGACAGATACGCAGTATTTT	-	TRBV2	few	TRBJ2-3
CASGWTSGTLRYTGELFF	TGTGCTAGTGGTTGGACTAGCGGGACCCTCCGATACACCGGGGAGCTGTTTTTT	TRBD2	TRBV12-5	-	TRBJ2-2
CASSLVASSYNSPLHF	TGTGCCAGCAGCTTAGTGGCGAGCTCCTATAATTCACCCCTCCACTTT	-	TRBV7-2	many	TRBJ1-6
CSARILAGPDNEQFF	TGCAGTGCTAGAATCTTGGCGGGCCCGGACAATGAGCAGTTCTTC	-	TRBV20-1	few	TRBJ2-1
CASSLTSGSYTQYF	TGTGCCAGCAGCTTAACTAGCGGGAGTTATACGCAGTATTTT	TRBD2	TRBV7-2	-	TRBJ2-3
CAAIPGGRAEAFF	TGTGCCGCGATCCCCGGGGGGAGGGCTGAAGCTTTCTTT	-	TRBV6-1	-	TRBJ1-1
CASSQPTSGSYEQYF	TGTGCCAGCAGCCAACCCACTAGCGGCTCCTACGAGCAGTACTTC	TRBD2	TRBV4-2	-	TRBJ2-7
CASSRGQGPQPQHF	TGTGCCAGCAGCCGCGGACAGGGTCCCCAGCCCCAGCATTTT	TRBD1	TRBV7-2	many	TRBJ1-5
CASSLQGAHGNQPQHF	TGTGCCAGCAGTTTACAGGGGGCGCATGGCAATCAGCCCCAGCATTTT	TRBD1	TRBV5-5	-	TRBJ1-5
CASSIAASRHDNEQFF	TGTGCCAGTAGTATAGCGGCTAGCCGGCACGACAATGAGCAGTTCTTC	-	TRBV19	many	TRBJ2-1
CSAIALANSYNEQFF	TGCAGTGCGATTGCCCTAGCGAACTCCTACAATGAGCAGTTCTTC	-	TRBV20-1	few	TRBJ2-1
CATSDSSSTAYQETQYF	TGTGCCACCAGTGATTCGTCCTCGACAGCGTACCAAGAGACCCAGTACTTC	-	TRBV24-1	once	TRBJ2-5
CASSPPGQDTDTQYF	TGTGCCAGCAGCCCACCGGGACAGGACACAGATACGCAGTATTTT	TRBD1	TRBV7-9	few	TRBJ2-3
CSATPGQGSYEQYF	TGCAGTGCGACTCCGGGACAGGGATCGTACGAGCAGTACTTC	TRBD1	TRBV20-1	-	TRBJ2-7
CASSPFSYNEQFF	TGTGCCAGCAGCCCGTTCTCCTACAATGAGCAGTTCTTC	-	TRBV11-2	few	TRBJ2-1
CASSRQGAGETQYF	TGTGCCAGCAGCCGACAGGGGGCGGGAGAGACCCAGTACTTC	TRBD1	TRBV5-4	-	TRBJ2-5
CASSVSGTGSGNTIYF	TGTGCCAGCAGCGTCTCCGGGACAGGGTCTGGAAACACCATATATTTT	TRBD1	TRBV9	-	TRBJ1-3
CASAGTGTDTQYF	TGTGCCAGCGCCGGGACAGGCACAGATACGCAGTATTTT	TRBD1	TRBV12-3/TRBV12-4	few	TRBJ2-3
CASSSKLGVDGELFF	TGTGCCAGCAGTTCTAAACTGGGGGTTGACGGGGAGCTGTTTTTT	-	TRBV6-8	-	TRBJ2-2
CASSTSHVRTGGLGPQHF	TGTGCCAGCAGTACAAGCCACGTGCGGACAGGGGGCCTTGGGCCCCAGCATTTT	TRBD1	TRBV7-8	-	TRBJ1-5
CASSLGRLAGSSYNEQFF	TGTGCCAGCAGCCTAGGAAGGCTAGCGGGAAGCTCCTACAATGAGCAGTTCTTC	TRBD2	TRBV7-2	many	TRBJ2-1
CASRDSSLNYGYTF	TGTGCCAGTAGGGACAGCTCTCTAAACTATGGCTACACCTTC	-	TRBV19	few	TRBJ1-2
CASSFGRRQETQYF	TGTGCCAGCAGCTTTGGCAGGAGGCAAGAGACCCAGTACTTC	-	TRBV7-2	-	TRBJ2-5
CASSGGTGQTQYF	TGTGCCAGTAGTGGGGGGACAGGCCAGACCCAGTACTTC	TRBD1	TRBV19	-	TRBJ2-5
CASSMGRDEKLFF	TGTGCCAGTAGTATGGGCAGAGACGAAAAACTGTTTTTT	-	TRBV19	-	TRBJ1-4
CASSGQAGTNSPLHF	TGTGCCAGCAGCGGGCAGGCAGGGACAAATTCACCCCTCCACTTT	-	TRBV7-2	many	TRBJ1-6
CASSEWGAGELFF	TGTGCCAGCAGTGAATGGGGGGCCGGGGAGCTGTTTTTT	-	TRBV6-1	once	TRBJ2-2
CASSPGQGTRYGYTF	TGTGCCAGCAGCCCTGGACAGGGGACCCGCTATGGCTACACCTTC	TRBD1	TRBV7-2	-	TRBJ1-2
CASSAGGVLQETQYF	TGTGCCAGCAGCGCAGGGGGTGTATTACAAGAGACCCAGTACTTC	TRBD1	TRBV28	-	TRBJ2-5
CASRLTSGIGEQFF	TGTGCCAGCCGCCTGACTAGCGGGATAGGAGAGCAGTTCTTC	TRBD2	TRBV6-2/TRBV6-3	few	TRBJ2-1
CASSPRVSVVGSNQPQHF	TGTGCCAGTAGTCCCAGAGTCAGCGTCGTGGGTAGCAATCAGCCCCAGCATTTT	-	TRBV19	many	TRBJ1-5
CASSAGIRDTGELFF	TGTGCCAGCAGTGCCGGGATAAGGGACACCGGGGAGCTGTTTTTT	-	TRBV6-2/TRBV6-3	many	TRBJ2-2
CASRLSTGVTYGYTF	TGTGCCAGCAGGTTATCGACAGGGGTGACCTATGGCTACACCTTC	TRBD1	TRBV28	many	TRBJ1-2
CASSLVWTSGIAGELFF	TGTGCCAGCAGCTTAGTGTGGACTAGCGGGATAGCCGGGGAGCTGTTTTTT	TRBD2	TRBV7-2	many	TRBJ2-2
CASRAGSWTEAFF	TGTGCCAGCAGGGCAGGGTCTTGGACTGAAGCTTTCTTT	-	TRBV2	many	TRBJ1-1
CASSFGAQEKLFF	TGTGCCAGCAGTTTTGGGGCGCAGGAAAAACTGTTTTTT	-	TRBV12-3/TRBV12-4	few	TRBJ1-4
CATHTRGTGELFF	TGTGCCACACACACCAGGGGAACCGGGGAGCTGTTTTTT	-	TRBV19	-	TRBJ2-2
CASSFRGSSNQPQHF	TGTGCCAGCAGTTTTAGAGGGTCTAGCAATCAGCCCCAGCATTTT	-	TRBV28	once	TRBJ1-5
CASSTSGTSGTYEQYF	TGTGCCAGCAGCACCTCCGGGACTAGCGGGACTTACGAGCAGTACTTC	TRBD2	TRBV7-2	many	TRBJ2-7
CASTPLWTDQETQYF	TGTGCCAGCACCCCGCTTTGGACGGACCAAGAGACCCAGTACTTC	-	TRBV6-1	few	TRBJ2-5
CASSLDRGTAGANVLTF	TGTGCCAGCAGCCTCGACAGGGGGACTGCTGGGGCCAACGTCCTGACTTTC	TRBD1	TRBV5-4	-	TRBJ2-6
CASSLVPVGLAGNEQFF	TGTGCCAGCAGCTTAGTCCCTGTTGGGCTAGCGGGAAATGAGCAGTTCTTC	TRBD2	TRBV7-9	few	TRBJ2-1
CASSYGVTGELFF	TGTGCCAGCAGTTACGGGGTCACCGGGGAGCTGTTTTTT	-	TRBV12-3/TRBV12-4	few	TRBJ2-2
CASSLARGRESPYEQYF	TGTGCCAGCAGCTTAGCGAGGGGGAGGGAGTCCCCCTACGAGCAGTACTTC	-	TRBV7-8	few	TRBJ2-7
CSASPWDRGSNQPQHF	TGCAGTGCTAGTCCTTGGGACAGGGGCAGCAATCAGCCCCAGCATTTT	TRBD1	TRBV20-1	-	TRBJ1-5